These 21 T cell receptor beta chains came from one sample sequenced in a study of T cells in Graves' hyperthyroidism and ophthalmopathy. The CDR3 regions of TCR beta were amplified from RNA transcripts. TCR CDR3 underwent first-round RT-PCR with the HTBI primer set. TCRdb re-called the multiplex PCR reads with MiXCR, one entry per CDR3 protein. The data contain under 350,000 distinct CDR3 sequences, about a sixth of them singletons. The sample taken for sequencing was blood. Source of these receptors: a woman in her sixties or seventies with Graves' ophthalmopathy.

The V gene is TRBV4-2, the J gene TRBJ1-2; TRBD1 aligns across 8 bases. The germline CDR1 and CDR2 sequences are LGHNA and YNFKEQ. The V gene end was trimmed by 2 bases and the J gene end by 4 bases; junction bases not matched to a gene: 6. The CDR3 is made up of 15 amino acids. CDR3: CASSQTSTGAYGYTF. In DNA form, the CDR3 reads TGTGCCAGCAGCCAAACCTCGACAGGGGCCTATGGCTACACCTTC.

A single count supports this clonotype. V usage is TRBV6-2 or TRBV6-3 and J usage is TRBJ2-7; 11 bases match TRBD1. The CDR3 is 16 amino acids. CDR1 MNHEY and CDR2 SVGEGT come from the germline V gene. The junction had 3 bases not matched to a gene; V was cut back by 0 bases and J by 2 bases. In DNA, the CDR3 is TGTGCCAGCAGTTACTCGGAGGGACAGGGGGCCTACGAGCAGTACTTC. This sequence encodes CASSYSEGQGAYEQYF.

In regard to this clonotype: Possible read error: a much larger clone is one base away. The CDR3 does not end in the conserved phenylalanine or tryptophan, so this is likely a read error. The gene calls are TRBV7-2 and TRBJ2-5; 9 nucleotides align to TRBD1. Germline V gives CDR1 SGHTA, CDR2 FQGNSA. With 1 base clipped from V and 5 bases from J, the junction kept 5 bases outside the gene matches. This CDR3 comprises 15 residues. CDR3 region: CASSLDRGRVETQYL. The CDR3 nucleotides are TGTGCCAGCAGCTTAGACAGGGGGCGCGTCGAGACCCAGTACCTC.

The chain combines TRBV7-9 with TRBJ2-1, with a weak D call TRBD1 (5 bases). Trimming took off 8 bases at V and 9 bases at J, with 17 bases between the two ends. In germline, CDR1 is SEHNR, CDR2 FQNEAQ (reference sequence). The CDR3 consists of 13 residues. CDR3 in amino acids: CASEGVNRGEQFF. The CDR3 bases are TGTGCCAGCGAAGGGGTGAATAGGGGTGAGCAGTTCTTC.

This clonotype was detected ten times or more. The genes are TRBV7-8 and TRBJ2-3, with a possible D match to TRBD2 (5 bases). Germline lookup yields CDR1 SGHVS and CDR2 FQNEAQ. The CDR3 has 15 amino acids. The V gene lost 5 bases and the J gene lost 8 bases, with 20 bases spanning the gap. DNA of the CDR3: TGTGCCAGCAGCGTCACTAGGGCCCCCGGCGGTACGCAGTATTTT. Translation gives CASSVTRAPGGTQYF.

For the CDR3, the DNA is TGTGCCAGTAGGCATCAGGTAGATAATTCACCCCTCCACTTT. Encoded protein: CASRHQVDNSPLHF. This chain connects TRBV19 to TRBJ1-6; D not resolved. This CDR3 comprises 14 residues. Looked up from germline, CDR1 is LNHDA and CDR2 is SQIVND (reference sequence). With 6 bases removed from V and 5 bases from J, the gap between germline ends came to 11 bases.

There are a few counts of this clonotype. The chain is built from TRBV27 and TRBJ2-2; 12 nucleotides align to TRBD2. Germline V gene sequence: CDR1 MNHEY, CDR2 SMNVEV (reference sequence). V gave up 1 base and J gave up 7 bases; unmatched junction bases: 4. The CDR3 is 16 amino acids. The CDR3 DNA is TGTGCCAGCAGTTTATTTCTACTAGCGGGAGGCGGGGAGCTGTTTTTT. It specifies CASSLFLLAGGGELFF.

V and J are TRBV20-1 and TRBJ2-1; D is undetermined. The CDR3 totals 15 residues. The ends were cut back, 2 bases at V and 0 bases at J, with 11 bases in the middle. In germline, CDR1 is DFQATT, CDR2 SNEGSKA (reference sequence). CDR3 loop: CSARSGKSSYNEQFF. The CDR3 DNA follows: TGCAGTGCTAGATCTGGGAAAAGCTCCTACAATGAGCAGTTCTTC.

The rearrangement uses TRBV7-2 and TRBJ1-4; D is unclear. Germline V gene lookup returns CDR1 SGHTA and CDR2 FQGNSA. V lost 6 bases and J 8 bases, leaving 13 bases between the germline ends. The CDR3 totals 13 residues. The CDR3, as DNA: TGTGCCAGCAGTCCAGGACGGAGGGAAAAACTGTTTTTT. Protein product: CASSPGRREKLFF.

The V gene is TRBV4-3, the J gene TRBJ2-5; 8 bases agree with TRBD2. After removal of 0 bases from V and 13 bases from J, the junction contained 13 bases not matched to a gene. Germline loops: CDR1 LGHNA, CDR2 YSLEER. The CDR3 covers 15 residues. CDR3 sequence: CASSQEYGGGPPPYF. Here the CDR3 DNA reads TGCGCCAGCAGCCAAGAGTATGGCGGGGGGCCCCCTCCGTACTTC.

In its sample, this clonotype was seen many times. This chain's CDR3 is CASSQTRGTEAFF. Here the CDR3 DNA reads TGTGCCAGCAGCCAGACCAGGGGCACTGAAGCTTTCTTT. The V call is TRBV7-2, the J call TRBJ1-1, with a possible D match to TRBD1 (6 bases). V shed 5 bases and J shed 4 bases, with 11 bases lying between them. This CDR3 has 13 residues. CDR1 is SGHTA and CDR2 is FQGNSA in the germline V gene.

The chain links TRBV5-8 to TRBJ1-5, with D unclear. Per germline, CDR1 SGHTS and CDR2 YDEGEE. The ends were cut back, 4 bases at V and 7 bases at J, with 9 bases in the middle. The CDR3 sequence is 12 residues long. The CDR3 DNA is TGTGCCAGCAGCCGCCCTCGGCAGCCCCAGCATTTT. Its protein product is CASSRPRQPQHF.

This clonotype was picked up a small number of times. The chain employs TRBV5-6 and TRBJ2-3; no clear D. V was cut by 4 bases and J by 4 bases, with 16 bases left in between. This CDR3 is built from 15 residues. Germline values: CDR1 SGHDT, CDR2 YYEEEE. The CDR3: CASSRRMTAADTQYF. The DNA of the CDR3 is TGTGCCAGCAGCCGCAGGATGACGGCAGCAGATACGCAGTATTTT.

This clonotype was counted at least ten times. The chain couples TRBV6-1 to TRBJ1-5; D is undetermined. The CDR3 is made up of 15 amino acids. Per the germline V gene, CDR1 is MNHNS and CDR2 is SASEGT. The V and J ends lost 0 bases and 2 bases respectively, with 8 bases between them. The CDR3 coding sequence is TGTGCCAGCAGTGAAGCAAGAGTGGGCAATCAGCCCCAGCATTTT. As protein: CASSEARVGNQPQHF.

This clonotype was seen ten or more times. This chain uses TRBV7-2 with TRBJ2-7; 8 bases are shared with TRBD1. Germline V gene sequence: CDR1 SGHTA, CDR2 FQGNSA. V lost 4 bases and J lost 6; bases outside the gene matches: 8. CDR3 length: 14 amino acids. The CDR3 DNA sequence: TGTGCCAGCAGCTCACCCGCGACAGGGGTCGAGCAGTACTTC. Its translation: CASSSPATGVEQYF.

This clonotype was seen more than once but under ten times. This chain links TRBV19 with TRBJ2-7; the D is unclear. This CDR3 contains 13 residues. The ends were cut back, 4 bases at V and 1 base at J, with 8 bases in the middle. Looked up from germline, CDR1 is LNHDA and CDR2 is SQIVND (reference sequence). The CDR3: CASSRLLSYEQYF. The DNA of the CDR3 is TGTGCCAGTAGTAGGCTTCTTTCCTACGAGCAGTACTTC.

The genes are TRBV7-2 and TRBJ2-3; D possibly corresponds to TRBD2 (5 bases). The V gene's germline CDR1 is SGHTA and CDR2 FQGNSA. V lost 0 bases and J 6 bases, leaving 7 bases between the germline ends. This CDR3 is 13 amino acids long. CDR3 nucleotides: TGTGCCAGCAGCTTAGCAAAGCGGGATACGCAGTATTTT. Translation: CASSLAKRDTQYF.

This clonotype has just a few counts. The rearrangement links TRBV12-5 to TRBJ1-3; D is undetermined. Per the germline V gene, CDR1 is LGHNT and CDR2 is FRNRAP. The ends were cut back, 2 bases at V and 0 bases at J, with 8 bases in the middle. The CDR3 is 15 residues long. In nucleotides, the CDR3 is TGTGCTAGTGGTTTGTGGCGGGTCTCTGGAAACACCATATATTTT. As protein: CASGLWRVSGNTIYF.

This chain links TRBV7-9 with TRBJ1-1; 12 bases align to TRBD1. This CDR3 region has 14 residues. Germline CDR1 reads SEHNR; CDR2 reads FQNEAQ (reference sequence). Losses at the gene ends were 5 bases for V and 8 bases for J; bases not matched to a gene: 6. For the CDR3, the DNA is TGTGCCAGCAGCCCCGGGACAGGGGGCCGAGAAGCTTTCTTT. Its protein product is CASSPGTGGREAFF.

This clonotype was counted only a few times. V is TRBV7-2 and J is TRBJ1-5; TRBD1 agrees at 7 bases. This CDR3 spans 13 amino acids. The V segment lost 2 bases and the J segment 7 bases; nucleotides outside the gene matches: 2. Germline V gives CDR1 SGHTA, CDR2 FQGNSA. The CDR3 reads CASSLRRGQPQHF. For the CDR3, the DNA is TGTGCCAGCAGCTTACGCAGGGGGCAGCCCCAGCATTTT.

CDR3 DNA sequence: TGCAGTGCTAGAGATAAGTCCCGTCCCATAGCGGGAACTCATATTGGGCTCTACGAGCAGTACTTC. Protein sequence: CSARDKSRPIAGTHIGLYEQYF. The rearrangement links TRBV20-1 to TRBJ2-7, with 8 bases that match TRBD2. V was clipped by 0 bases and J by 3 bases; unmatched bases: 28. CDR3 length equals 22 residues. Germline values: CDR1 DFQATT, CDR2 SNEGSKA (reference sequence).